This T cell receptor beta chain was retrieved from a study of cytomegalovirus exposure and HLA in healthy donors. Of note for this clone: Its matching antigen is unknown.

PCR used 60 Vbeta primers and 13 Jbeta primers. Profiling relied on immunoSEQ multiplex PCR, and the TCRdb table lists in-frame clones only, not all of them. The profile shows around 85,000 clones, less than 85% of them singletons. CDR1 and CDR2 (germline): SNHLY, FYNNEI. The CDR3 has 15 amino acids. The V and J ends lost 6 bases and 8 bases respectively, with 22 bases between them. Study-wide results and caveats: A later analysis found that most CMV-associated TCR beta chains appeared HLA-restricted.

The rearrangement joins TRBV2 to TRBJ1-2; no reliable D call. What was sequenced was PBMCs. The sequence was obtained from a man in his 60s in good health and CMV-seronegative. The CDR3 bases are TGTGCCAGCAGGGCCATGAGTGGAAGACGGGAGGGCTACACCTTC. Amino acid sequence: CASRAMSGRREGYTF.